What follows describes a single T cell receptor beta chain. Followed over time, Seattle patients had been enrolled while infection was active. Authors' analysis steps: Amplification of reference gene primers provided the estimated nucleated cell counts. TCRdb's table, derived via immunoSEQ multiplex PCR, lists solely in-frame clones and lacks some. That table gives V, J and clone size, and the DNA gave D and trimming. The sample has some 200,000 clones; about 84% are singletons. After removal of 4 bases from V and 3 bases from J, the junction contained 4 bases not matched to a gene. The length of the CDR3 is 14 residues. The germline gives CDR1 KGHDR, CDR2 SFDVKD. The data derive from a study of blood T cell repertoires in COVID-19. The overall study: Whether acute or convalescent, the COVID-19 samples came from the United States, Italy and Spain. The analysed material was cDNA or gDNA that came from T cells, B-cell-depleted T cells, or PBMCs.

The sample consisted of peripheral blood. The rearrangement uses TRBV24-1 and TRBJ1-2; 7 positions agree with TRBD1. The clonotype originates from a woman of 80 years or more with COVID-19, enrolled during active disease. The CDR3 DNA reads TGTGCCACCAGTGACCCAACAGGGGACTATGGCTACACCTTC. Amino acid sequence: CATSDPTGDYGYTF.